These 23 T cell receptor beta chains originate from one sample sequenced in a study of cytotoxic CD8 clonotypes in ibrutinib-treated CLL. The table came from immunoSEQ multiplex PCR; TCRdb's copy has only in-frame clones and leaves some out. The top ten hold roughly 2% of the sample, which has about 120,000 clones, over 75% seen once. The sample was PBMCs, taken after 24 months of ibrutinib treatment. The receptors stem from a human donor with chronic lymphocytic leukemia.

The chain employs TRBV28 and TRBJ2-7, with 8 bases that match TRBD1. After removal of 7 bases from V and 2 bases from J, the junction contained 4 bases not matched to a gene. Germline assignment: CDR1 MDHEN and CDR2 SYDVKM. The CDR3 totals 13 residues. For the CDR3, the DNA is TGTGCCAGCACCGGGACAGGCCCCTACGAGCAGTACTTC. Protein: CASTGTGPYEQYF.

This clone was seen only once. The V call is TRBV28, the J call TRBJ2-7, with TRBD1 matching 9 bases. CDR1 is MDHEN, CDR2 SYDVKM, per germline. The CDR3 runs to 15 residues. Trimming took 0 bases from V and 2 from J; bases not matched to a gene: 2. CDR3 sequence (DNA): TGTGCCAGCAGTTTATGGGGACAGGGCCCCTACGAGCAGTACTTC. Translated: CASSLWGQGPYEQYF.

The chain recombines TRBV28 with TRBJ1-5, with TRBD1 identical over 9 bases. The CDR3 runs 16 residues. Per germline, CDR1 MDHEN and CDR2 SYDVKM. V lost 6 bases, J lost 2 bases, and 8 bases stayed unmatched. CDR3 nucleotides: TGTGCCAGCAGGCCACAGGGGGCCGGAGGCAATCAGCCCCAGCATTTT. It translates to CASRPQGAGGNQPQHF.

The chain recombines TRBV15 with TRBJ2-5; 9 positions agree with TRBD2. V dropped 0 bases and J dropped 5; count of bases not matched to a gene: 4. The CDR3 spans 15 residues. Germline V gene data show CDR1 as LNHNV and CDR2 as YYDKDF (reference sequence). The CDR3 nucleotides are TGTGCCACCAGCAGAGATCCCAGCGGGGGGGAGACCCAGTACTTC. Its protein is CATSRDPSGGETQYF.

The chain has TRBV11-2 and TRBJ1-2; the D is unclear. Germline V gene data show CDR1 as SGHAT and CDR2 as FQNNGV. CDR3 size: 14 residues. Trimming removed 5 bases from V and 1 base from J, with 11 bases in between. The CDR3 sequence is CASSPSTSNYGYTF. The DNA of the CDR3 is TGTGCCAGCAGCCCGTCGACCAGTAACTATGGCTACACCTTC.

The gene calls are TRBV5-1 and TRBJ2-7; 12 nucleotides match TRBD2. Germline loops: CDR1 SGHRS, CDR2 YFSETQ. The CDR3 is 16 amino acids. After removal of 5 bases from V and 0 bases from J, the junction contained 6 bases not matched to a gene. CDR3 nucleotides: TGCGCCAGCAGAAGGACTAGCGGGGTGAGCTCCTACGAGCAGTACTTC. Translation gives CASRRTSGVSSYEQYF.

The V call is TRBV19, the J call TRBJ2-3; 8 bases fit TRBD1. CDR1 LNHDA and CDR2 SQIVND come from the germline V gene (reference sequence). The CDR3 extends over 16 amino acids. Trimming took 4 bases from V and 2 from J; bases not matched to a gene: 8. The CDR3 loop reads CASSTTDRAFTDTQYF. The CDR3 DNA is TGTGCCAGTAGTACCACGGACAGGGCCTTCACAGATACGCAGTATTTT. The full variable domain, with the rest looked up from reference TRBV19 and TRBJ2-3, is DGGITQSPKYLFRKEGQNVTLSCEQNLNHDAMYWYRQDPGQGLRLIYYSQIVNDFQKGDIAEGYSVSREKKESFPLTVTSAQKNPTAFYLCASSTTDRAFTDTQYFGPGTRLTVL.

The V and J genes are TRBV2 and TRBJ2-7, with D unresolved. The ends were cut back, 4 bases at V and 0 bases at J, with 13 bases in the middle. The CDR3 extends over 15 amino acids. Germline V gene lookup returns CDR1 SNHLY and CDR2 FYNNEI. The CDR3 DNA sequence: TGTGCCAGCAGTGTGAGGCTGGCTATCTCCTACGAGCAGTACTTC. The encoded protein is CASSVRLAISYEQYF.

The chain uses TRBV27 and TRBJ1-2; D is ambiguous. Trimming stripped 7 bases from V and 0 bases from J, with 12 bases between. CDR1 is MNHEY and CDR2 is SMNVEV in the germline V gene (reference sequence). This CDR3 has 14 residues. CDR3 nucleotide sequence: TGTGCCAGCACTTCGATGGGGACTAACTATGGCTACACCTTC. Protein sequence: CASTSMGTNYGYTF.

This chain uses TRBV27 with TRBJ1-1; tentatively, D is TRBD1 (5 bases). Per the germline V gene, CDR1 is MNHEY and CDR2 is SMNVEV (reference sequence). This CDR3 has 13 residues. Trimming took off 3 bases at V and 8 bases at J, with 13 bases between the two ends. The CDR3 loop is CASSFGRDLEAFF. For the CDR3, the DNA is TGTGCCAGCAGTTTCGGCAGGGATCTCGAAGCTTTCTTT.

The chain employs TRBV29-1 and TRBJ2-7; 14 nucleotides match TRBD2. This CDR3 has 13 amino acids. V gave up 8 bases and J gave up 3 bases; unmatched junction bases: 3. CDR1 and CDR2 from the germline V gene are SQVTM and ANQGSEA. The CDR3 spells CSIGTSGSYEQYF. The CDR3 DNA sequence: TGCAGCATTGGGACTAGCGGGAGCTACGAGCAGTACTTC.

The chain employs TRBV7-9 and TRBJ2-1, with TRBD1 as a possible D gene (5 bases). CDR3 length equals 15 residues. Trimming removed 4 bases at V and 10 bases at J, with 20 bases between. CDR1 is SEHNR, CDR2 FQNEAQ, per germline (reference sequence). The CDR3 is CASSSVLVRGLEQFF. In nucleotides, the CDR3 is TGTGCCAGCAGCTCCGTCCTAGTTAGGGGCCTGGAGCAGTTCTTC.

This chain links TRBV7-8 with TRBJ2-3, with a weak D call TRBD2 (6 bases). CDR1 is SGHVS and CDR2 is FQNEAQ in the germline V gene. CDR3 length: 13 amino acids. Trimming removed 5 bases from V and 9 bases from J, with 15 bases in between. CDR3 sequence reads: CASSLGLLQTQYF. CDR3 DNA sequence: TGTGCCAGCAGCCTGGGACTCCTCCAGACGCAGTATTTT.

The V call is TRBV29-1, the J call TRBJ1-1, with D perhaps matching TRBD1 (5 bases). V was pared by 5 bases and J by 1 base, with 8 bases between. CDR3 length: 12 amino acids. Per the germline V gene, CDR1 is SQVTM and CDR2 is ANQGSEA. The CDR3 is CSVCQGNTEAFF. Here the CDR3 DNA reads TGCAGCGTTTGTCAGGGGAACACTGAAGCTTTCTTT. The full variable domain, its missing parts supplied by reference TRBV29-1 and TRBJ1-1, is SAVISQKPSRDICQRGTSLTIQCQVDSQVTMMFWYRQQPGQSLTLIATANQGSEATYESGFVIDKFPISRPNLTFSTLTVSNMSPEDSSIYLCSVCQGNTEAFFGQGTRLTVV.

CDR3 sequence: CASRGQGYPYHGYTF. CDR3 coding DNA: TGTGCCAGCAGGGGACAGGGTTACCCCTATCATGGCTACACCTTC. J is TRBJ1-2 and V is TRBV28, with 9 bases fitting TRBD1. Trimming cost V 6 bases and J 6 bases; bases outside gene matches: 11. This CDR3 contains 15 residues. CDR1 is MDHEN and CDR2 is SYDVKM in the germline V gene.

The chain combines TRBV11-2 with TRBJ2-5; 7 bases are shared with TRBD2. Looked up from germline, CDR1 is SGHAT and CDR2 is FQNNGV. The CDR3 loop spans 15 amino acids. J gave up 2 bases and V 1 base, and 4 bases lay outside the gene matches. In nucleotides, the CDR3 is TGTGCCAGCAGCTTAGCGGGGGGAAATCAAGAGACCCAGTACTTC. This translates into CASSLAGGNQETQYF.

In this sample, this clone turned up a few times. The V gene is TRBV29-1, the J gene TRBJ2-2; 10 positions match TRBD1. V shed 6 bases and J 6 bases; nucleotides not matched to a gene: 7. This CDR3 spans 14 amino acids. The germline V gene encodes CDR1 SQVTM and CDR2 ANQGSEA. In nucleotides, the CDR3 is TGCAGCGTGGGAGGACAGGGGGTATCCGGGGAGCTGTTTTTT. Its translation: CSVGGQGVSGELFF.

The V call is TRBV29-1, the J call TRBJ2-7; D tentatively fits TRBD1 or TRBD2 (5 bases each). V was shortened by 7 bases and J by 0 bases, with 13 bases between the two germline ends. The CDR3 totals 13 residues. Germline V gene sequence: CDR1 SQVTM, CDR2 ANQGSEA. Here the CDR3 DNA reads TGCAGCGCCGGGACGTTGAGCTCCTACGAGCAGTACTTC. Its protein product is CSAGTLSSYEQYF.

This clone appeared a single time. The chain uses TRBV7-2 and TRBJ2-7; a possible D gene is TRBD2 (6 bases). The germline V and J ends were trimmed by 2 bases and 3 bases, with 11 bases remaining between them. Germline V gene sequence: CDR1 SGHTA, CDR2 FQGNSA. This CDR3 contains 14 residues. The CDR3 spells CASSLYGGGYEQYF. DNA of the CDR3: TGTGCCAGCAGCTTATACGGGGGAGGCTACGAGCAGTACTTC.

Sample share makes this clone medium-sized. The chain combines TRBV30 with TRBJ1-6, with 10 nucleotides matching TRBD1. CDR3 size: 14 residues. The germline V gene encodes CDR1 GTSNPN and CDR2 SVGIG (reference sequence). With V trimmed by 4 bases and J by 9 bases, 6 bases remained unmatched. The CDR3 DNA sequence: TGTGCCTGGAACTCGGGACAGGGGACTTCACCCCTCCACTTT. Amino acid sequence: CAWNSGQGTSPLHF. Drawing the rest from reference TRBV30 and TRBJ1-6, the complete variable domain is SQTIHQWPATLVQPVGSPLSLECTVEGTSNPNLYWYRQAAGRGLQLLFYSVGIGQISSEVPQNLSASRPQDRQFILSSKKLLLSDSGFYLCAWNSGQGTSPLHFGNGTRLTVT.

V gene TRBV6-5 combines with J gene TRBJ2-5, with D possibly TRBD1 on 5 matching bases. The CDR3 is made up of 13 amino acids. Germline CDR1 reads MNHEY; CDR2 reads SVGAGI. Trimming removed 4 bases at V and 2 bases at J, with 8 bases between. This CDR3 is CASSLDRQETQYF. CDR3 bases: TGTGCCAGCAGTTTAGACAGACAAGAGACCCAGTACTTC.

J is TRBJ2-3 and V is TRBV11-2, with D tentatively TRBD1 (5 bases). Germline V gene data show CDR1 as SGHAT and CDR2 as FQNNGV. This CDR3 is 14 amino acids long. The germline V and J ends were trimmed by 9 bases and 5 bases, with 18 bases remaining between them. The CDR3 loop reads CASDKTPQGDTQYF. CDR3 DNA: TGTGCCAGTGACAAGACCCCCCAGGGAGATACGCAGTATTTT. The variable domain in full, with the rest retrieved from reference TRBV11-2 and TRBJ2-3, is EAGVAQSPRYKIIEKRQSVAFWCNPISGHATLYWYQQILGQGPKLLIQFQNNGVVDDSQLPKDRFSAERLKGVDSTLKIQPAKLEDSAVYLCASDKTPQGDTQYFGPGTRLTVL.

This chain links TRBV6-1 with TRBJ2-1, with TRBD1 matching over 7 bases. Germline V gene data show CDR1 as MNHNS and CDR2 as SASEGT. With 5 bases clipped from V and 1 base from J, the junction kept 5 bases outside the gene matches. This CDR3 has 15 residues. The CDR3 DNA reads TGTGCCAGCAGTAGTACAGGGGCGTCCTACAATGAGCAGTTCTTC. This translates into CASSSTGASYNEQFF.